These 8 T cell receptor beta chains were all obtained from the same sample, sequenced in a study of OX40 agonist ivuxolimab in advanced cancers. Profiling relied on immunoSEQ multiplex PCR, and the TCRdb table lists in-frame clones only, not all of them. The data contain 60,000 to 100,000 clones, 80% to 95% of them singletons. Sequencing was performed on CD4+ or CD8+ T cells sorted from blood, taken in a trial of the OX40 agonist ivuxolimab. Receptors were obtained from an adult with an advanced solid tumor such as melanoma, head and neck, liver or kidney cancer.

This chain links TRBV6-1 with TRBJ2-2; TRBD1 might be the D (6 bases). Trimming stripped 2 bases from V and 4 bases from J, with 14 bases between. The CDR3 is made up of 16 amino acids. Per the germline V gene, CDR1 is MNHNS and CDR2 is SASEGT. As DNA, the CDR3 is TGTGCCAGCAGTGAACCCACAGGGCGGTCCACCGGGGAGCTGTTTTTT. Its translation is CASSEPTGRSTGELFF.

CDR3 coding DNA: TGTGCCAGCAGCGCGACCAACGGCGGGATAGAGACCCAGTACTTC. Translating it yields CASSATNGGIETQYF. The J gene is TRBJ2-5, the V gene TRBV9, with a tentative D call TRBD2 (6 bases). Germline CDR1 is SGDLS and CDR2 is YYNGEE. Trimming took 3 bases from V and 4 from J, leaving 16 bases between them. This CDR3 spans 15 amino acids.

This chain uses TRBV7-2 with TRBJ1-4, with 8 bases that match TRBD1. Unmatched junction bases numbered 8, after V lost 5 bases and J lost 6 bases. The CDR3 length is 15 residues. CDR1 SGHTA and CDR2 FQGNSA come from the germline V gene. The CDR3 DNA reads as TGTGCCAGCAGCGCCGTGCAGGGGGCTGATGAAAAACTGTTTTTT. Encoded protein: CASSAVQGADEKLFF.

This chain connects TRBV7-3 to TRBJ2-3, with 13 bases that match TRBD2. There are 16 residues in the CDR3. Germline V CDR1 and CDR2: SGHTA, FQGTGA. The V gene end was trimmed by 0 bases and the J gene end by 4 bases; junction bases not matched to a gene: 1. CDR3 residues: CASSLTGLAGADTQYF. The CDR3 DNA is TGTGCCAGCAGCTTAACCGGACTAGCGGGAGCAGATACGCAGTATTTT.

The chain joins TRBV11-2 to TRBJ1-1, with 8 bases aligning to TRBD1. V shed 5 bases, J shed 4 bases, and the junction held 6 bases outside the gene matches. The CDR3 spans 14 residues. CDR1 is SGHAT and CDR2 is FQNNGV in the germline V gene. The CDR3 DNA sequence: TGTGCCAGCAGCCCGGACAGGGAGAGCACTGAAGCTTTCTTT. Translated, it gives CASSPDRESTEAFF.

The chain employs TRBV19 and TRBJ1-3; no definite D call. The CDR3 totals 13 residues. With 5 bases removed from V and 3 bases from J, the gap between germline ends came to 8 bases. The germline V gene has CDR1 LNHDA and CDR2 SQIVND (reference sequence). CDR3 DNA: TGTGCCAGTAGTCTCCAGTTTGGAAACACCATATATTTT. Its translation is CASSLQFGNTIYF. Full variable domain (missing parts from reference TRBV19 and TRBJ1-3): DGGITQSPKYLFRKEGQNVTLSCEQNLNHDAMYWYRQDPGQGLRLIYYSQIVNDFQKGDIAEGYSVSREKKESFPLTVTSAQKNPTAFYLCASSLQFGNTIYFGEGSWLTVV.

This chain joins TRBV29-1 and TRBJ2-2; 8 bases line up with TRBD1. The germline gives CDR1 SQVTM, CDR2 ANQGSEA. The V and J ends lost 4 bases and 7 bases, in that order; junction bases with no gene match: 11. CDR3 size: 15 residues. This CDR3 is CSVGGGTGGIGELFF. The DNA for the CDR3 is TGCAGCGTTGGGGGTGGGACAGGAGGTATCGGGGAGCTGTTTTTT.

The gene calls are TRBV5-8 and TRBJ1-4; no firm D call. Germline V gene lookup returns CDR1 SGHTS and CDR2 YDEGEE. V lost 0 bases, J lost 4 bases, and 7 bases lay in between. This CDR3 spans 14 amino acids. The CDR3 loop is CASSLGLGNEKLFF. The CDR3 DNA follows: TGTGCCAGCAGCTTGGGGTTGGGTAATGAAAAACTGTTTTTT. Combining the CDR3 with reference TRBV5-8 and TRBJ1-4 gives the whole variable domain EAGVTQSPTHLIKTRGQQATLRCSPISGHTSVYWYQQALGLGLQFLLWYDEGEERNRGNFPPRFSGRQFPNYSSELNVNALELEDSALYLCASSLGLGNEKLFFGSGTQLSVL.